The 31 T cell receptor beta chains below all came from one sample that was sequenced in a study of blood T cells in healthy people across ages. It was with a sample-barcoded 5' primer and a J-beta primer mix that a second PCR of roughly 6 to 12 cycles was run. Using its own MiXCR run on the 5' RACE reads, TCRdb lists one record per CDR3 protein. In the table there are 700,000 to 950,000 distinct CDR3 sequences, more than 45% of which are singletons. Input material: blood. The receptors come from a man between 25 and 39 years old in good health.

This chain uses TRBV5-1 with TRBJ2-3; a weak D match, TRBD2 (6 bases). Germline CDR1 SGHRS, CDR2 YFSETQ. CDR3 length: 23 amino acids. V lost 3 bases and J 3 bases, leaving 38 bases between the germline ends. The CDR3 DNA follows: TGCGCCAGCAGCTCCGCACGGGGAATGGAAACTAGTTGGAGGGTTCCGGGGACAGATACGCAGTATTTT. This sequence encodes CASSSARGMETSWRVPGTDTQYF.

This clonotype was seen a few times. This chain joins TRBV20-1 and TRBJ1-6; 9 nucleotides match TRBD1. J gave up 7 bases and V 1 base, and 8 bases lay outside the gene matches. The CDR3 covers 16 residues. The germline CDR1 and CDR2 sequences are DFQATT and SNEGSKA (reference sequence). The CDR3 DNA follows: TGCAGTGCTAGAGGCCGACAGGGGGTAGGGAATTCACCCCTCCACTTT. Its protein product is CSARGRQGVGNSPLHF.

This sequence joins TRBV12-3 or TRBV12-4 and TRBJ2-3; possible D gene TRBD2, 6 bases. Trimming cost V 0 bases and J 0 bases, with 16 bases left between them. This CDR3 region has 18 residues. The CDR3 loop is CASSLAAGWGDSTDTQYF. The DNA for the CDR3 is TGTGCCAGCAGTTTAGCCGCAGGGTGGGGGGATAGCACAGATACGCAGTATTTT.

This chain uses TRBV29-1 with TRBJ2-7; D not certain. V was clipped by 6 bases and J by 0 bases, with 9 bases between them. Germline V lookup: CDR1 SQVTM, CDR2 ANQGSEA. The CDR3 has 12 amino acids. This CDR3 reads CSVKTSSYEQYF. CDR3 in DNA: TGCAGCGTCAAGACTTCCTCCTACGAGCAGTACTTC.

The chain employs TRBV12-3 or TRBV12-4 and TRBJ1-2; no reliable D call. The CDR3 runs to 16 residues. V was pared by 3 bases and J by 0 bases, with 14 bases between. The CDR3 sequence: CASSFQFLTANYGYTF. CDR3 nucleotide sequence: TGTGCCAGCAGTTTTCAGTTTCTTACAGCTAACTATGGCTACACCTTC.

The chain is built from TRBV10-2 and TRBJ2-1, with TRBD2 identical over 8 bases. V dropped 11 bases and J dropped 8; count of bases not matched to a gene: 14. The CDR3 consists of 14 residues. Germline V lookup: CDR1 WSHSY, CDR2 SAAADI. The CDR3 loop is CASIDAGGVDEQFF. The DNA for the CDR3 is TGCGCCTCAATAGATGCGGGGGGCGTCGATGAGCAGTTCTTC.

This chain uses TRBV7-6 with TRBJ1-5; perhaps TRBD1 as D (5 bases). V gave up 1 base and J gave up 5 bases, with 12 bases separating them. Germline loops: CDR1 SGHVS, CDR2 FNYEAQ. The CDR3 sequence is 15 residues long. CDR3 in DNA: TGTGCCAGCAGCTTAGTCCAGGGCGGTGATCAGCCCCAGCATTTT. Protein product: CASSLVQGGDQPQHF. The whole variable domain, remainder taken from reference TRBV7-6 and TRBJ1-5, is GAGVSQSPRYKVTKRGQDVALRCDPISGHVSLYWYRQALGQGPEFLTYFNYEAQQDKSGLPNDRFSAERPEGSISTLTIQRTEQRDSAMYRCASSLVQGGDQPQHFGDGTRLSIL.

CDR3 in amino acids: CASKRGLAGGGEQFF. CDR3 nucleotide sequence: TGTGCCAGCAAAAGGGGACTAGCGGGGGGTGGGGAGCAGTTCTTC. The gene calls are TRBV6-5 and TRBJ2-1; 15 bases match TRBD2. Germline CDR1 reads MNHEY; CDR2 reads SVGAGI. The CDR3 totals 15 residues. V lost 7 bases to trimming and J lost 10 bases; unmatched junction nucleotides: 8.

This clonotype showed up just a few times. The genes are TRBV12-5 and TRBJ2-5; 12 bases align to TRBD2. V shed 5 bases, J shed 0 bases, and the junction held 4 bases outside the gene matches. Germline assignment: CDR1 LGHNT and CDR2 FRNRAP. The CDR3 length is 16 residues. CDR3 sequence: CASGLGLAGDQETQYF. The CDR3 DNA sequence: TGTGCTAGTGGTCTGGGACTAGCGGGTGACCAAGAGACCCAGTACTTC.

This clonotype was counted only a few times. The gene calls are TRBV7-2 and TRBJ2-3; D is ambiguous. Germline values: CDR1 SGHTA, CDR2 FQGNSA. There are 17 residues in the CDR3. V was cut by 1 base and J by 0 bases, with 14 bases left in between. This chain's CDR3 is CASSLGGAGTSTDTQYF. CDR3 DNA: TGTGCCAGCAGCTTAGGGGGTGCAGGAACTAGCACAGATACGCAGTATTTT. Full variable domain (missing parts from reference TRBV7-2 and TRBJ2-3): GAGVSQSPSNKVTEKGKDVELRCDPISGHTALYWYRQSLGQGLEFLIYFQGNSAPDKSGLPSDRFSAERTGGSVSTLTIQRTQQEDSAVYLCASSLGGAGTSTDTQYFGPGTRLTVL.

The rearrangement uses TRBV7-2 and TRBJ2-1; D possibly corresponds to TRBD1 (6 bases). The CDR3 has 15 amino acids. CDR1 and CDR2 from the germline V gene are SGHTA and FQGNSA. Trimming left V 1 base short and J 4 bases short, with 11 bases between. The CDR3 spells CASSLVGDIYNEQFF. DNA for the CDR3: TGTGCCAGCAGCTTAGTGGGGGACATTTACAATGAGCAGTTCTTC.

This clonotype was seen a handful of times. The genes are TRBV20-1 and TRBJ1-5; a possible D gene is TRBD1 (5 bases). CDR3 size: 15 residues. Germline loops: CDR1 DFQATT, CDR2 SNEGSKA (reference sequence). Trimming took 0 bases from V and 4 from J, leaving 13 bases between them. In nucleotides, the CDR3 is TGCAGTGCTAGAGATCGTACAGGCATGAATCAGCCCCAGCATTTT. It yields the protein CSARDRTGMNQPQHF.

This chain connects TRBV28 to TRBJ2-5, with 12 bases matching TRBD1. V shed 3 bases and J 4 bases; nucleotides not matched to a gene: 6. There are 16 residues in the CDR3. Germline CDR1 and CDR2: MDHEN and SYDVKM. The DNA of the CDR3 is TGTGCCAGCAGTTTCAGGGACAGGGGGCGCCGAGAGACCCAGTACTTC. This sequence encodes CASSFRDRGRRETQYF.

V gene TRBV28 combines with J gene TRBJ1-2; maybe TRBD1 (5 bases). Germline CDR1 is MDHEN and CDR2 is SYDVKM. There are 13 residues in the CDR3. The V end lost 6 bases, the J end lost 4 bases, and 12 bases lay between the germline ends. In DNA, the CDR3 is TGTGCCAGCAGAACGGGTGGGGGCTATGGCTACACCTTC. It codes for CASRTGGGYGYTF.

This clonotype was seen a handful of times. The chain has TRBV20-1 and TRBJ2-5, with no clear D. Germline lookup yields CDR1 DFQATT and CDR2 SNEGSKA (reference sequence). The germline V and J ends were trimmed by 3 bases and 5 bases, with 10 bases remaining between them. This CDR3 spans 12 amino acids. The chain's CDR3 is CSASGSTETQYF. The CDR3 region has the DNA TGCAGTGCTAGCGGGTCGACGGAGACCCAGTACTTC.

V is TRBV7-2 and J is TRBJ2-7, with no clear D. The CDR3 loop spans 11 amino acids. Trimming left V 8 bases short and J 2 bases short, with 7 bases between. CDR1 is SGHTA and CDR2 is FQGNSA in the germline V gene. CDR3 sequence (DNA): TGTGCCAGCGCAGACCCCTACGAGCAGTACTTC. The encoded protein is CASADPYEQYF. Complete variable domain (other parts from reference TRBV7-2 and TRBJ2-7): GAGVSQSPSNKVTEKGKDVELRCDPISGHTALYWYRQSLGQGLEFLIYFQGNSAPDKSGLPSDRFSAERTGGSVSTLTIQRTQQEDSAVYLCASADPYEQYFGPGTRLTVT.

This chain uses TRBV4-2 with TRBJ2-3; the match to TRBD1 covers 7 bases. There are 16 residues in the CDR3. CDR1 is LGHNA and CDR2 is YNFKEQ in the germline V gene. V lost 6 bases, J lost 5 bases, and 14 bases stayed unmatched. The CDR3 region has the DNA TGTGCCAGCAGACCATCCGGGACAGACATGAGAGATACGCAGTATTTT. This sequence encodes CASRPSGTDMRDTQYF.

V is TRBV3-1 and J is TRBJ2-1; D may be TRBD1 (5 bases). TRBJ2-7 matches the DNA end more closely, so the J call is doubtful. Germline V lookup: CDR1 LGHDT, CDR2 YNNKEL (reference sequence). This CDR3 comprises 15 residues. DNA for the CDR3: TGTGCCAGCAGCTCGGGCAAGGGGTCCCACAATGAGCAGTACTTC. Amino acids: CASSSGKGSHNEQYF.

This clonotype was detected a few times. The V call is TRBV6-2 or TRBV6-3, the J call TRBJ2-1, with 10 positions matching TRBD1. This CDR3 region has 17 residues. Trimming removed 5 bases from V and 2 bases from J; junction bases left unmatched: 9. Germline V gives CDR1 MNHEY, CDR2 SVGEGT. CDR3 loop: CASSTPSGQGTYNEQFF. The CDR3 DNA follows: TGTGCCAGCAGTACCCCCTCGGGACAGGGGACCTACAATGAGCAGTTCTTC.

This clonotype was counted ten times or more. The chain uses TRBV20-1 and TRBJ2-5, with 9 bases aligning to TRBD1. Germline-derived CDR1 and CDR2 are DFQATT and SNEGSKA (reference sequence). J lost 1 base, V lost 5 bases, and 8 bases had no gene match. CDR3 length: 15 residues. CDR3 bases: TGCAGTGCTTCCGGCGGACAGGGGCGCCAAGAGACCCAGTACTTC. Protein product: CSASGGQGRQETQYF.

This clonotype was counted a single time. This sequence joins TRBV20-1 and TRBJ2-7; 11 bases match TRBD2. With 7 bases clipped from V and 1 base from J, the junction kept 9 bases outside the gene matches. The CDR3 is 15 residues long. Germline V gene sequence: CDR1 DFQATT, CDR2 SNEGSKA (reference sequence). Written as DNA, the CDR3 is TGCAGTGTACAAAAGACTAGCGGGATTTCCTACGAGCAGTACTTC. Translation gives CSVQKTSGISYEQYF.

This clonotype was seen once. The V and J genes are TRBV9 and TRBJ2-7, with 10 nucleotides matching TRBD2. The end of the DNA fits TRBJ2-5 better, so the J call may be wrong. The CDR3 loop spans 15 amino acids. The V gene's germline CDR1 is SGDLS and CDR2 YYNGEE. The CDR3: CASRSGGACRKTQYF. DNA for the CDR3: TGTGCCAGCAGGAGCGGGGGGGCTTGTCGTAAGACCCAGTACTTC.

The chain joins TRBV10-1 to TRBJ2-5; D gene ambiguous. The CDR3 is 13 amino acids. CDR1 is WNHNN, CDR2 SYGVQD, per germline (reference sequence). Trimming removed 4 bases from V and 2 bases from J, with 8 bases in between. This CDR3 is CASSVNQQETQYF. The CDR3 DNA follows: TGCGCCAGCAGTGTTAACCAACAAGAGACCCAGTACTTC.

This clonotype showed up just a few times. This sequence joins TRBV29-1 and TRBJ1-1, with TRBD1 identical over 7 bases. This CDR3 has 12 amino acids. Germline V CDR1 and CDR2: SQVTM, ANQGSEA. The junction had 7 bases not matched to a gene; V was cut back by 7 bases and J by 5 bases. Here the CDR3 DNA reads TGCAGCGCACAGGGGCGGGGTACTGAAGCTTTCTTT. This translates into CSAQGRGTEAFF. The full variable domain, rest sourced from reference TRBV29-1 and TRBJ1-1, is SAVISQKPSRDICQRGTSLTIQCQVDSQVTMMFWYRQQPGQSLTLIATANQGSEATYESGFVIDKFPISRPNLTFSTLTVSNMSPEDSSIYLCSAQGRGTEAFFGQGTRLTVV.

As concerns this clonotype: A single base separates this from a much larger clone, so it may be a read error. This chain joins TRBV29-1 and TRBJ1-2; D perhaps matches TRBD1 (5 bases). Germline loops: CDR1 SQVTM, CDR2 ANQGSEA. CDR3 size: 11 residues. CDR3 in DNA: TGCAGCGTTGCAGAAACTTGGGGCTGCACCTTC. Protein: CSVAETWGCTF.

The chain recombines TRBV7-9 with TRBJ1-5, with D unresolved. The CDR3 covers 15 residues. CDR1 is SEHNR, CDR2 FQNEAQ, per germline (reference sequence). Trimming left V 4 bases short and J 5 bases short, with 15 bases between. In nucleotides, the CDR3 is TGTGCCAGCAGCTCCGGACGGACTCTGGATCAGCCCCAGCATTTT. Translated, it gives CASSSGRTLDQPQHF.

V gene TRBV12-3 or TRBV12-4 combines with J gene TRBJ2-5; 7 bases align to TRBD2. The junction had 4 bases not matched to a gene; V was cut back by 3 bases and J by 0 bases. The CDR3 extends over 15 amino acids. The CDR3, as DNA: TGTGCCAGCAGTTTGAGCCTAGCGGACCAAGAGACCCAGTACTTC. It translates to CASSLSLADQETQYF.

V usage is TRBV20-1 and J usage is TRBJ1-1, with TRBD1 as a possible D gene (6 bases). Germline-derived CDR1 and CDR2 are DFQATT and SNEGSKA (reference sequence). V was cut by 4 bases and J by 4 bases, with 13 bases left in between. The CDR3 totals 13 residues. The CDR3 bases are TGCAGTGCTATGGGGGGCGCGAGCACTGAAGCTTTCTTT. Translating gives CSAMGGASTEAFF.

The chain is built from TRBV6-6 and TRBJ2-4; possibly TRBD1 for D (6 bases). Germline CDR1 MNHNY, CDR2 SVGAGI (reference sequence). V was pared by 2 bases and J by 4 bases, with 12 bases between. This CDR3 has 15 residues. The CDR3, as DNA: TGTGCCAGCAGTTACAATCCAGGGGTAAAAAACATTCAGTACTTC. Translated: CASSYNPGVKNIQYF.

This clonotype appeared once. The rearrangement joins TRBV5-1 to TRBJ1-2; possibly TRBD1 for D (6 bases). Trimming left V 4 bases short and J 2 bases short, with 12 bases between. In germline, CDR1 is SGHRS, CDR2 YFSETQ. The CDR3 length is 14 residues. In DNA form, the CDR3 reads TGCGCCAGCAGCCGGGACAAGGGCAACTATGGCTACACCTTC. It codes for CASSRDKGNYGYTF.

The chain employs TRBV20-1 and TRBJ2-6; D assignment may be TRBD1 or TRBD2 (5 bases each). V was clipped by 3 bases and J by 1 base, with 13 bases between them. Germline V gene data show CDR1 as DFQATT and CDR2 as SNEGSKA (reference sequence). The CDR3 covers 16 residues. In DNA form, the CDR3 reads TGCAGTGCTAGCGGTCCAGGGACGTCTGGGGCCAACGTCCTGACTTTC. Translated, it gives CSASGPGTSGANVLTF.